This is a list of T cell receptor beta chains from one sample in a study of blood T cell repertoires in COVID-19. Method: immunoSEQ multiplex PCR; TCRdb's copy keeps in-frame clones and lacks some. The sample lists about 63,000 clones; approximately 80% were seen once. The sequenced sample consisted of PBMCs or T cells enriched from blood (not recorded which). Every receptor here comes from a woman aged 40 to 50 with acute COVID-19. Both conserved end residues are part of each CDR3. The D gene is left open where the match is weak. Size tells how often a clone was seen (once, few, many) or the class of an expanded clone, and some rows leave it out.

TRBJ2-1,-,TRBD2,TRBV27,TGTGCCAGCGCCTCGGGGACTAGCGGGGCCAATGAGCAGTTCTTC,CASASGTSGANEQFF
TRBJ1-2,-,-,TRBV6-5,TGTGCCAGCAGTCCAACCACAGGGATCTATGGCTACACCTTC,CASSPTTGIYGYTF
TRBJ1-1,-,TRBD1,TRBV24-1,TGTGCCACCAGCGACACAGGGGGTCACACTGAAGCTTTCTTT,CATSDTGGHTEAFF
TRBJ2-1,-,TRBD2,TRBV19,TGTGCCAGTAGTATCGGACTAGCGGGAAATGAGCAGTTCTTC,CASSIGLAGNEQFF
TRBJ2-3,once,-,TRBV7-6,TGTGCCAGCAGCCGCCGGGACTTCACAGATACGCAGTATTTT,CASSRRDFTDTQYF
TRBJ1-1,-,-,TRBV5-6,TGTGCCAGCAACCTAGCGACGAACACTGAAGCTTTCTTT,CASNLATNTEAFF
TRBJ2-3,-,TRBD2,TRBV6-5,TGTGCCAGCAGAACCGGGGGGGCAGATACGCAGTATTTT,CASRTGGADTQYF
TRBJ1-2,-,TRBD1,TRBV4-1,TGCGCCAGCAGCCAAGATGACAGGGGCTATGGCTACACCTTC,CASSQDDRGYGYTF
TRBJ2-1,-,TRBD2,TRBV5-1,TGCGCCAGCAGCCCGGGACTAGCGGGACAAAGCCCCTCCTACAATGAGCAGTTCTTC,CASSPGLAGQSPSYNEQFF
TRBJ2-1,-,-,TRBV7-3,TGTGCCAGCAGCTTAATCGTGGGAGTGGGGAATGAGCAGTTCTTC,CASSLIVGVGNEQFF
TRBJ1-1,-,TRBD1,TRBV6-4,TGTGCCAGCAGTCTTACATGGGACAGCGAAGCTTTCTTT,CASSLTWDSEAFF
TRBJ2-1,-,-,TRBV29-1,TGCAGCGTTCCAAAGACAGATTACAATGAGCAGTTCTTC,CSVPKTDYNEQFF
TRBJ2-2,-,TRBD1,TRBV5-1,TGCGCCAGCAGCTCGGACAGGCCAGACACCGGGGAGCTGTTTTTT,CASSSDRPDTGELFF
TRBJ1-1,-,-,TRBV5-4,TGTGCCAGCAGCTTGGGCATGTGGGGCGAAAGGGCTGAAGCTTTCTTT,CASSLGMWGERAEAFF
TRBJ1-1,-,-,TRBV7-9,TGTGCCAGCAGCATCCCGACAGTCAACACTGAAGCTTTCTTT,CASSIPTVNTEAFF
TRBJ1-2,-,-,TRBV5-8,TGTGCCAGCAGCTTACCGGGACGGAGGGTCGGCTACACCTTC,CASSLPGRRVGYTF
TRBJ1-2,-,TRBD1,TRBV28,TGTGCCAGCATTAGTTGGGGACAGGGGCTCTATGGCTACACCTTC,CASISWGQGLYGYTF
TRBJ1-5,once,TRBD1,TRBV27,TGTGCCAGCAGTTCGGGACAGGGGGTCGGTCAGCCCCAGCATTTT,CASSSGQGVGQPQHF
TRBJ2-7,-,-,TRBV9,TGTGCCAGCAGCGTGGGGGACACTGACTACGAGCAGTACTTC,CASSVGDTDYEQYF
TRBJ2-1,-,TRBD2,TRBV19,TGTGCCAGTAGATCCGCGGGGGGCAGCTCCTACAATGAGCAGTTCTTC,CASRSAGGSSYNEQFF
TRBJ1-5,-,-,TRBV6-5,TGTGCCAGCAGCCGGTGGGCCGAGGGTCAGCCCCAGCATTTT,CASSRWAEGQPQHF
TRBJ1-2,-,TRBD1,TRBV10-1,TGCGCCAGCAGTCGCCCGACAGGGTCTAACTATGGCTACACCTTC,CASSRPTGSNYGYTF
TRBJ2-4,-,-,TRBV4-1,TGCGCCAGCAGCCAAGGAGTAACCGGTTCCAAAAACATTCAGTACTTC,CASSQGVTGSKNIQYF
TRBJ1-5,-,-,TRBV28,TGTGCCAGCAGTTCCAGGGTTAGCAATCAGCCCCAGCATTTT,CASSSRVSNQPQHF
TRBJ1-4,-,-,TRBV18,TGTGCCAGCTCACGTGGAGTGGTGAGCTGGGAAAAACTGTTTTTT,CASSRGVVSWEKLFF
TRBJ1-4,-,-,TRBV5-1,TGCGCCAGCAGCTTTAGTACAGCTAATGAAAAACTGTTTTTT,CASSFSTANEKLFF
TRBJ1-1,-,-,TRBV2,TGTGCCAGCAGTCTGACACGGATGAACACTGAAGCTTTCTTT,CASSLTRMNTEAFF
TRBJ1-5,-,TRBD1,TRBV28,TGTGCCAGCAAGGGGGCGGGGGGTAGCAATCAGCCCCAGCATTTT,CASKGAGGSNQPQHF
TRBJ2-1,-,TRBD2,TRBV7-9,TGTGCCAGCAGCTTAGCTCTAGCGGGGTATAATGAGCAGTTCTTC,CASSLALAGYNEQFF
TRBJ2-1,-,-,TRBV7-2,TGTGCCAGCAGCTTAGGAGGGCAAGGTGAGCAGTTCTTC,CASSLGGQGEQFF
TRBJ2-3,-,TRBD2,TRBV27,TGTGCCAGCAGCCGTAGCGGGAGGGGCACAGATACGCAGTATTTT,CASSRSGRGTDTQYF
TRBJ2-2,few,TRBD1,TRBV4-1,TGCGCCAGCAGCCAATTACAGTCGACAGGGACGAACACCGGGGAGCTGTTTTTT,CASSQLQSTGTNTGELFF
TRBJ2-1,-,TRBD1,TRBV5-1,TGCGCCAGCAGCTTTGACAGGGAGTACAATGAGCAGTTCTTC,CASSFDREYNEQFF
TRBJ1-3,once,-,TRBV6-5,TGTGCCAGCAGACATAACTCTGGAAACACCATATATTTT,CASRHNSGNTIYF
TRBJ2-1,-,-,TRBV5-1,TGCGCCAGCAGCTTGGGTCAGGGGTCCTACAATGAGCAGTTCTTC,CASSLGQGSYNEQFF
TRBJ2-4,-,TRBD1,TRBV19,TGTGCCAGTAGTATAGATCGCCCAGGACAGGGCAAAAACATTCAGTACTTC,CASSIDRPGQGKNIQYF
TRBJ2-7,few,-,TRBV20-1,TGCAGTGCTAGTGGGGTAGCTGGTTTCGCCTACGAGCAGTACTTC,CSASGVAGFAYEQYF
TRBJ2-5,-,TRBD2,TRBV3-1/TRBV3-2,TGTGCCAGCAGCCTAGCGGGAGAGACCCAGTACTTC,CASSLAGETQYF
TRBJ1-3,-,-,TRBV7-7,TGTGCTAGCAGCCCAGGGCCTAGCTCTGGAAACACCATATATTTT,CASSPGPSSGNTIYF
TRBJ2-5,-,TRBD1,TRBV19,TGTGCCAGTAGTTCCCCCCGGGACAGGGCTCAAGAGACCCAGTACTTC,CASSSPRDRAQETQYF
TRBJ1-3,few,-,TRBV9,TGTGCCAGCAGCGTATCAAACTCTGGAAACACCATATATTTT,CASSVSNSGNTIYF
TRBJ2-5,-,TRBD2,TRBV7-9,TGTGCCAGCAGCTTTCGAGCGGGGCTAGAGACCCAGTACTTC,CASSFRAGLETQYF
TRBJ2-5,-,TRBD2,TRBV10-3,TGTGCCATCAGAGAGGGACTAGCGGGACCATTGGGGACCCAGTACTTC,CAIREGLAGPLGTQYF
TRBJ2-7,-,-,TRBV15,TGTGCCACCAGCAGAAACCCCAGTTACGAGCAGTACTTC,CATSRNPSYEQYF
TRBJ2-7,-,-,TRBV3-1/TRBV3-2,TGTGCCAGCAGCCAAGATCGGAGGGAGAACTCCTACGAGCAGTACTTC,CASSQDRRENSYEQYF
TRBJ1-5,-,-,TRBV7-9,TGTGCCAGCAGCTATGCGACTGGTAGCAATCAGCCCCAGCATTTT,CASSYATGSNQPQHF
TRBJ1-1,-,-,TRBV19,TGTGCCAGTACCTTTCTCTTGAACACTGAAGCTTTCTTT,CASTFLLNTEAFF
TRBJ1-5,-,-,TRBV18,TGTGCCAGCTCACCATACGGACAGTATAGCAATCAGCCCCAGCATTTT,CASSPYGQYSNQPQHF
TRBJ2-1,-,-,TRBV10-3,TGTGCCATCAGTGAGTCGACTCACAATGAGCAGTTCTTC,CAISESTHNEQFF
TRBJ2-7,-,TRBD2,TRBV7-9,TGTGCCAGCAGCCCCAGAGGAGCGGGAGGGCCCCACGAGCAGTACTTC,CASSPRGAGGPHEQYF
TRBJ1-5,-,-,TRBV28,TGTGCCAGCAGTTTTTCTTACGCAGGTGAAGGGGCGCCCCAGCATTTT,CASSFSYAGEGAPQHF
TRBJ2-5,-,TRBD1,TRBV19,TGTGCCAGTCGGACAGGACAAGAGACCCAGTACTTC,CASRTGQETQYF
TRBJ1-6,-,-,TRBV7-8,TGTGCCAGCAGCTTAGTCGGCTCCTATAATTCACCCCTCCACTTT,CASSLVGSYNSPLHF
TRBJ1-2,-,TRBD1,TRBV7-9,TGTGCCAGCAGCTCTGGGAGCGCAGGGGGCAGTGCCTATGGCTACACCTTC,CASSSGSAGGSAYGYTF
TRBJ1-1,-,-,TRBV27,TGTGCCAGCAGTTATCCGGGCAGGGGTGAAGCTTTCTTT,CASSYPGRGEAFF
TRBJ2-3,-,-,TRBV7-9,TGTGCCAGCAGCTTAGCCGTGGCCTTTGGTAAAGATACGCAGTATTTT,CASSLAVAFGKDTQYF
TRBJ2-1,-,TRBD2,TRBV5-1,TGCGCCAGCAGCTTGACCGGGACTAGCGGGTACAATGAGCAGTTCTTC,CASSLTGTSGYNEQFF
TRBJ1-4,few,-,TRBV19,TGTGCCAGTAGGAAGAATCTAGGGCGGGCAACTAATGAAAAACTGTTTTTT,CASRKNLGRATNEKLFF
TRBJ2-3,-,TRBD1,TRBV10-3,TGTGCCACGGGACAGGGGCTCACAGATACGCAGTATTTT,CATGQGLTDTQYF
TRBJ1-6,-,TRBD1,TRBV27,TGTGCCAGCACCCCCCTAAGCGTCGGGACAGGCCGTTTTTCACCCCTCCACTTT,CASTPLSVGTGRFSPLHF